Given below is one T cell receptor (beta chain) in context. This clonotype was observed a few times. Which antigen it targets is not known. The record has no base qualities; no much larger clone is one base away. The sample belongs to a study of T cell repertoires in cytomegalovirus infection (dated by TCRdb to about 2019). At the level of the whole study: Peptide stimulations targeted recently identified HLA-C-restricted CMV epitopes, whose presentation resists viral immunomodulation, together with well-studied HLA-B-restricted epitopes. Because public TCR beta signatures pointed to carriage of CMV infection together with the matching HLA type, the HLA type of each donor mattered for the analysis. The investigation overall reported the following: Carriers of CMV infection plus the relevant HLA type were discriminated by the cumulative frequency of public TCR beta family members in the study cohort and in an independent roughly 370-donor cohort. The ex vivo response was dominated by HLA-C-restricted CMV-specific TCR beta clonotypes, which also provided the single most frequent clonotype in two of eight donors.

The CDR3, from cysteine to phenylalanine, totals 15 residues. Only CDR3 DNA remains: 45 bases, in frame from the first base. V loses 7 bases of germline sequence and J loses 5 bases, and the interval between the two ends is 20 bases. The label giving this sample's treatment or condition can be read as: in vitro stimulation with specific CMV peptide epitopes to enrich CMV-specific T cells. Data came from an Illumina HiSeq 1500. TCRdb passed the public sequencing reads through fastp at Q25 and MiXCR, retaining productive beta sequences. Records with the same CDR3 protein are collapsed into one entry carrying the most frequent genes and DNA. The table for this sample lists about 220,000 distinct CDR3 sequences; less than 50% of them were counted only once. More than 50% of the sample goes to the ten largest clones.

Rearrangement joined TRBV12-3 or TRBV12-4 to TRBJ1-2, with TRBD1 as a weak D call on 5 bases. The TCR sequence derives from a human donor in good health (CMV status not recorded). Some clones in this sample may be carry-over from other donors' samples. Sequencing used CD8+ T cells from cultured PBMCs, obtained from culture after CMV antigen stimulation. This receptor carries the CDR3 CASNTGPSAAYGYTF. The bases read TGTGCCAGCAATACAGGACCTTCAGCAGCTTATGGCTACACCTTC.